This T cell receptor beta chain was documented in a study of blood T cell repertoires in COVID-19. On the study more broadly: The United States, Italy and Spain were the sources of the acute and convalescent COVID-19 samples. PBMCs, B-cell-depleted T cells, or T cells were the source of the cDNA or gDNA that made up the material.

There are 13 residues in the CDR3. V was shortened by 6 bases and J by 8 bases, with 16 bases between the two germline ends. Germline values: CDR1 SNHLY, CDR2 FYNNEI. Per the original methods: It was from reference gene primer amplification that nucleated cell counts were estimated. Libraries were prepared by immunoSEQ multiplex PCR; TCRdb keeps only in-frame clonotypes and omits some of them. V, J and clone size derive from that table, while D and trimming were established from the DNA sequence. Of about 50,000 clones listed, around nine tenths are singletons. This rearrangement joins TRBV2 to TRBJ1-2; D remains unclear. The receptor's source is a human donor in a cohort sampled during active COVID-19. The sample consisted of peripheral blood. DNA for the CDR3: TGTGCCAGCAGAGCCTCAGAAGTGGAGGGCTACACCTTC. Its protein product is CASRASEVEGYTF.